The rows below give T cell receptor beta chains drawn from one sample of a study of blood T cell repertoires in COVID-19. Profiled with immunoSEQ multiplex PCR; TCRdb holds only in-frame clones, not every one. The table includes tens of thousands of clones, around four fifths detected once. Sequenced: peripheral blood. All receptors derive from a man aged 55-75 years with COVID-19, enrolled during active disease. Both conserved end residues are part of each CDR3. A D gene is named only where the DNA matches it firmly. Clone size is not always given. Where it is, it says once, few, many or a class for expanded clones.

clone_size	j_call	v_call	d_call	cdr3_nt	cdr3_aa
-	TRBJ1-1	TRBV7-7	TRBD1	TGTGCTAGCAGCTTAGATAAGGACAGGGGGCTTTTCCCTGAAGCTTTCTTT	CASSLDKDRGLFPEAFF
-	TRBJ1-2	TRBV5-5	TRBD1	TGTGCCAGCAGCTTGCAGGGGGGCGAGAACTATGGCTACACCTTC	CASSLQGGENYGYTF
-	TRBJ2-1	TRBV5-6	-	TGTGCCAGCAGCCGAGGAACTACCGATTACTTAGGGCAGTTCTTC	CASSRGTTDYLGQFF
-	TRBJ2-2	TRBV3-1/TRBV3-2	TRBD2	TGTGCCAGCAGCCAAGATTCCGGGGGGGGAACCGGGGAGCTGTTTTTT	CASSQDSGGGTGELFF
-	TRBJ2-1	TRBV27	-	TGTGCCAGCAGTTTATCCTGGGGCAACAATGAGCAGTTCTTC	CASSLSWGNNEQFF
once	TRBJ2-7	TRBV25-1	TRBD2	TGTGCCAGCAGTGAAGTAAGCGGGGCCTACGAGCAGTACTTC	CASSEVSGAYEQYF
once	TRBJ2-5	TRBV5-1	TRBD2	TGCGCCAGCAGCAGCGGGACTGCTCAAGAGACCCAGTACTTC	CASSSGTAQETQYF
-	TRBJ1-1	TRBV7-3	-	TGTGCCAGCAGCGAAGCTGCGAACACTGAAGCTTTCTTT	CASSEAANTEAFF
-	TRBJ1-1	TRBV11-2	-	TGTGCCAGCAGACCGACAGCGAACACTGAAGCTTTCTTT	CASRPTANTEAFF
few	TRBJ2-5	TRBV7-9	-	TGTGCCAGCAGCTTAGTCGGGCAGGGGGAGACCCAGTACTTC	CASSLVGQGETQYF
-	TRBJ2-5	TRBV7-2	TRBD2	TGTGCCAGCAGCACGGGACTAGCGGGAGGACAAGAGACCCAGTACTTC	CASSTGLAGGQETQYF
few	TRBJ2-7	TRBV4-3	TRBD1	TGCGCCAGCAGCCGGGACGGGGACAGGGGTAACGAGCAGTACTTC	CASSRDGDRGNEQYF
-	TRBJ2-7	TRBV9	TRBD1	TGTGCCAGCAGCGCCGGGACAGGGGTCGGGGAGCAGTACTTC	CASSAGTGVGEQYF
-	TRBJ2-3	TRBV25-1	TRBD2	TGTGCCAGCACCTCAGGGCGTACAGCGGGGACAGATACGCAGTATTTT	CASTSGRTAGTDTQYF
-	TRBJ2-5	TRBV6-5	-	TGTGCCAGCAGCACAACGGGGTCACAAGAGACCCAGTACTTC	CASSTTGSQETQYF
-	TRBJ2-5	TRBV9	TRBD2	TGTGCCAGCAGCGGAGCGGGGGGCCGGGGTCAAGAGACCCAGTACTTC	CASSGAGGRGQETQYF
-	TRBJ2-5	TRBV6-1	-	TGTGCCAGCAGTGAAAATGGCAGCCAAGAGACCCAGTACTTC	CASSENGSQETQYF
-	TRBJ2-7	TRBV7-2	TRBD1	TGTGCCAGCAGCCGCCGGGCAGGGGGCTTATACGAGCAGTACTTC	CASSRRAGGLYEQYF